Below, one T cell receptor (beta chain) is given with its context. Antigen unknown. This sample was taken from a study of persistence of HIV-infected CD4 T cells. Study results and limitations: Within sorted populations, more oligoclonal TCRs accompanied more oligoclonal proviruses. Degenerate expanded CDR3beta sequences were enriched among CMV- and Gag-responding cells.

Sequencing used immunoSEQ version 4 in survey mode. Clones were read by immunoSEQ multiplex PCR, and TCRdb kept only the in-frame ones, dropping some. The data show 30,000 to 45,000 clones, 65% to 85% seen once. The stimulus was lysate of CMV-infected fibroblasts, about 10 ug/mL. CD40L/CD69 double-negative CD45RO-high memory CD4+ T cells were collected. Trimming removed 10 bases at V and 1 base at J, with 11 bases between. The CDR3 runs to 13 residues. Germline V gives CDR1 MDHEN, CDR2 SYDVKM. The chain uses TRBV28 and TRBJ1-3; TRBD1 might be the D (6 bases). This TCR derives from an adult man with HIV who was CMV-seropositive. Source: CD4+ T cells sorted from PBMCs after approximately 19-hour stimulation, taken from a patient who received antiretroviral therapy. CDR3 region: CATGGFSGNTIYF. The CDR3, as DNA: TGTGCCACGGGGGGCTTTTCTGGAAACACCATATATTTT.